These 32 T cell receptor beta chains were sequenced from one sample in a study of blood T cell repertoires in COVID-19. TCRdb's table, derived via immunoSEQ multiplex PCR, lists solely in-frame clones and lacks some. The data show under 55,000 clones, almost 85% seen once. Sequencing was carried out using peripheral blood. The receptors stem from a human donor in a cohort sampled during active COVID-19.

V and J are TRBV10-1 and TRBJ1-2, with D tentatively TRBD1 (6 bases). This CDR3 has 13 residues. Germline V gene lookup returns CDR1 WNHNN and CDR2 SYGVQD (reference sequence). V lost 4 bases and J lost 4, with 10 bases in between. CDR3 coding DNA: TGCGCCAGCAGTGGGACAGAGCCCTATGGCTACACCTTC. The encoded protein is CASSGTEPYGYTF.

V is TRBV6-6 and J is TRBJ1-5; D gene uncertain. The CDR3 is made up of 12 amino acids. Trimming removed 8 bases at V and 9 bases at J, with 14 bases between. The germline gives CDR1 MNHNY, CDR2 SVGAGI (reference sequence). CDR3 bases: TGTGCCAGCCACGGGGAATGGGGGCCCCAGCATTTT. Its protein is CASHGEWGPQHF.

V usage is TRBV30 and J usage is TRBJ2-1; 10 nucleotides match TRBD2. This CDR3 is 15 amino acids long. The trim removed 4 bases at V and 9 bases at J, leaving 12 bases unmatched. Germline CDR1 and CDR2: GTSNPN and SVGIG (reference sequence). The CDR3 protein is CAWKNLAGVGSEQFF. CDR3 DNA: TGTGCCTGGAAGAATCTAGCGGGAGTGGGCAGTGAGCAGTTCTTC.

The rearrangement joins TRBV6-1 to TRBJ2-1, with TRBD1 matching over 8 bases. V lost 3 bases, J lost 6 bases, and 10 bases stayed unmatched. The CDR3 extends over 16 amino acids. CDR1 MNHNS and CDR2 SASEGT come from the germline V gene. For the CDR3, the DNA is TGTGCCAGCAGTGAGTTTCAGGGGGCAGGGCCCAATGAGCAGTTCTTC. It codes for CASSEFQGAGPNEQFF.

Here the CDR3 reads CASSSPGQHLRGYTF. The CDR3 DNA is TGTGCCAGCAGCTCACCGGGACAGCACCTACGAGGCTACACCTTC. V usage is TRBV7-9 and J usage is TRBJ1-2, with 7 bases that match TRBD1. Germline V lookup: CDR1 SEHNR, CDR2 FQNEAQ (reference sequence). After removal of 4 bases from V and 8 bases from J, the junction contained 13 bases not matched to a gene. The CDR3 is made up of 15 amino acids. Together with reference TRBV7-9 and TRBJ1-2, the CDR3 gives the full variable domain: DTGVSQNPRHKITKRGQNVTFRCDPISEHNRLYWYRQTLGQGPEFLTYFQNEAQLEKSRLLSDRFSAERPKGSFSTLEIQRTEQGDSAMYLCASSSPGQHLRGYTFGSGTRLTVV.

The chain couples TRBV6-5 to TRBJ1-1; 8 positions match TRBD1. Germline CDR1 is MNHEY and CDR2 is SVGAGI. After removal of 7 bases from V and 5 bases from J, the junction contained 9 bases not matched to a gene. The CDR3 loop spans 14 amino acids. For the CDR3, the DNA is TGTGCCAGCACCCTAGGACAGGGCGGGACTGAAGCTTTCTTT. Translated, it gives CASTLGQGGTEAFF.

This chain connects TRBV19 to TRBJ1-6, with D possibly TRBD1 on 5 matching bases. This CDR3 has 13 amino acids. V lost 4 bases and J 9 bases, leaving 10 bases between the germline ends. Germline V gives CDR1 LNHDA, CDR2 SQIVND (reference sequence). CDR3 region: CASSTQGSSPLHF. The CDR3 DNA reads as TGTGCCAGTAGTACGCAGGGTTCTTCACCCCTCCACTTT.

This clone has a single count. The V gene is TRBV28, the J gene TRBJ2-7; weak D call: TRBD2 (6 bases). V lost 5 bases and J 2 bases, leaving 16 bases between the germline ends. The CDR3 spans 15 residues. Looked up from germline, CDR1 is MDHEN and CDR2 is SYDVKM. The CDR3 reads CASSKEGWGTYEQYF. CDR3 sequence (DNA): TGTGCCAGCAGTAAGGAGGGGTGGGGAACCTACGAGCAGTACTTC.

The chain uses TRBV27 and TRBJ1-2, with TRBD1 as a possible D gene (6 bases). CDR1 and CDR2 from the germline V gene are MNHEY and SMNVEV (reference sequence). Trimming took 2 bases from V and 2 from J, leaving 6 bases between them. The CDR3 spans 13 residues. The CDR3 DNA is TGTGCCAGCAGTTTAACAGGGAACTATGGCTACACCTTC. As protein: CASSLTGNYGYTF.

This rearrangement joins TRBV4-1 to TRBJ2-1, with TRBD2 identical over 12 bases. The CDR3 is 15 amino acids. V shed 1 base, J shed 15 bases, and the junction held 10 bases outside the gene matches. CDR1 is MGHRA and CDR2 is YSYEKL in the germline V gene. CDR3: CASSQAAASGRAGFF. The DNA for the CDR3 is TGCGCCAGCAGCCAAGCGGCAGCTAGCGGGAGGGCCGGGTTCTTC.

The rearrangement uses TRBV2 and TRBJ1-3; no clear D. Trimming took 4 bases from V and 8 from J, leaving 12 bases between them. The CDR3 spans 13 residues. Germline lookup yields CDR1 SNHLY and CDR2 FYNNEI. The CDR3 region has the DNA TGTGCCAGCAGTGTGGGAGGGAGGGACACCATATATTTT. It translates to CASSVGGRDTIYF.

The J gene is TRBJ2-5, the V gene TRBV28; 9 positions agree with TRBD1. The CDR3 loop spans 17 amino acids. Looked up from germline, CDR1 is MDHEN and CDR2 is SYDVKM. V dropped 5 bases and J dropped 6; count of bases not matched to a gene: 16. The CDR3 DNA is TGTGCCAGCAGTAGTCTCCCCTGGGGCGACAGGGGGAAGACCCAGTACTTC. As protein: CASSSLPWGDRGKTQYF.

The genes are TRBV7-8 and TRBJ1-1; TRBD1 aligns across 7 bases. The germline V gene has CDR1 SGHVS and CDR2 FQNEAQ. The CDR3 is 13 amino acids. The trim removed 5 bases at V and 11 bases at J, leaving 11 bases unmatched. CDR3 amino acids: CASSPRDRVSAFF. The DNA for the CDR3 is TGTGCCAGCAGCCCCAGAGACAGGGTCTCGGCTTTCTTT.

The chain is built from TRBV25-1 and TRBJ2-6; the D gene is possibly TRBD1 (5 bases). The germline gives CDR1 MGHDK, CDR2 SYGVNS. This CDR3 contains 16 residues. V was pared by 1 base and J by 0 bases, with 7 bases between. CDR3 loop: CASSESRASGANVLTF. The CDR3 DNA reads TGTGCCAGCAGTGAATCCAGGGCCTCTGGGGCCAACGTCCTGACTTTC.

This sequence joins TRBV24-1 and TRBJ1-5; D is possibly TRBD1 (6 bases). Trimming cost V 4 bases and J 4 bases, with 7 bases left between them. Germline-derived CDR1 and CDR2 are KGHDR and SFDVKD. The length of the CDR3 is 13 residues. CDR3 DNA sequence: TGTGCCACCAGTGAGAGGGGGAATCAGCCCCAGCATTTT. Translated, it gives CATSERGNQPQHF.

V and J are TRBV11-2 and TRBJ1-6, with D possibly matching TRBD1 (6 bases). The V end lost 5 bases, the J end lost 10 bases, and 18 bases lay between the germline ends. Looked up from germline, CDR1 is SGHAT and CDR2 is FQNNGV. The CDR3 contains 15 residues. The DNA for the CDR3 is TGTGCCAGCAGCCCTAATACAGGGAGTGGATCACCCCTCCACTTT. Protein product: CASSPNTGSGSPLHF.

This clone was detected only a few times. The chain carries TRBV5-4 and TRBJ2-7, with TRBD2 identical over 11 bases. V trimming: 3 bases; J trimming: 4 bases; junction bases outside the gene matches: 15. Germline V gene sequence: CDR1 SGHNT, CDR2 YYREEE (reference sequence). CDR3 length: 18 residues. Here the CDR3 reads CASSSSSPTSGSVYEQYF. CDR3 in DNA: TGTGCCAGCAGCTCATCATCCCCAACTAGCGGGAGTGTTTACGAGCAGTACTTC.

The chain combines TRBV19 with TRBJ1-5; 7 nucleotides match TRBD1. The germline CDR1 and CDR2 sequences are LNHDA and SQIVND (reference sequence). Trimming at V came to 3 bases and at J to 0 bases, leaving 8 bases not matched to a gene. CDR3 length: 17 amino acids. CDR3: CASSIDYDRDSNQPQHF. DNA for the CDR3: TGTGCCAGTAGTATCGATTACGACAGGGATAGCAATCAGCCCCAGCATTTT.

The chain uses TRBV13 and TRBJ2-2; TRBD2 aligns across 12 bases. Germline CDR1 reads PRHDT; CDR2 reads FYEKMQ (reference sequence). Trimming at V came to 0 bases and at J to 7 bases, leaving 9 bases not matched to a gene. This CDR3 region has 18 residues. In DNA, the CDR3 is TGTGCCAGCAGCTTAGGCCCGCTAGCGGGAGGGTTCGACGGGGAGCTGTTTTTT. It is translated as CASSLGPLAGGFDGELFF.

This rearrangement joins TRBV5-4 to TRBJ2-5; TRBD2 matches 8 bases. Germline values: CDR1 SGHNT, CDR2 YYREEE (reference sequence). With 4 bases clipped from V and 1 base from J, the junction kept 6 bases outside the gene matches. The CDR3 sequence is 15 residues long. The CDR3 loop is CASSPRTSLQETQYF. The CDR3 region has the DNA TGTGCCAGCAGCCCAAGGACTAGCCTCCAAGAGACCCAGTACTTC.

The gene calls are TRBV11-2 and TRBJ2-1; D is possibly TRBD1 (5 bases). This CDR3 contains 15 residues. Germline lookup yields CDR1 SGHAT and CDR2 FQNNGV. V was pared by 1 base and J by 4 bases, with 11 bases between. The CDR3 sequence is CASSLVTGPYNEQFF. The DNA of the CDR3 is TGTGCCAGCAGCTTAGTAACAGGACCTTACAATGAGCAGTTCTTC.

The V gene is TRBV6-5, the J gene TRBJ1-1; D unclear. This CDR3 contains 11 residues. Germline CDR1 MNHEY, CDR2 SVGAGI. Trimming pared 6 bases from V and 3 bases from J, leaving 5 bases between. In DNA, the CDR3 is TGTGCCAGCAGCGAGCACACTGAAGCTTTCTTT. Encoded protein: CASSEHTEAFF.

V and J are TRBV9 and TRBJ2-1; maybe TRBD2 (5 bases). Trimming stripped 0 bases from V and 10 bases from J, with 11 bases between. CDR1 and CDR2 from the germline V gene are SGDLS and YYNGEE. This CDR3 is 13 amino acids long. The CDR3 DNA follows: TGTGCCAGCAGCGTAGAGGCTCGCGGGGAGCAGTTCTTC. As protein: CASSVEARGEQFF.

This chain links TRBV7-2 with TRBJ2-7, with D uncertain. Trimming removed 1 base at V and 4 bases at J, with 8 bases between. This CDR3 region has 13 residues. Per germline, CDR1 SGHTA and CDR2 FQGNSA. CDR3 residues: CASSLDYSYEQYF. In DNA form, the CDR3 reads TGTGCCAGCAGCTTAGATTACAGTTACGAGCAGTACTTC.

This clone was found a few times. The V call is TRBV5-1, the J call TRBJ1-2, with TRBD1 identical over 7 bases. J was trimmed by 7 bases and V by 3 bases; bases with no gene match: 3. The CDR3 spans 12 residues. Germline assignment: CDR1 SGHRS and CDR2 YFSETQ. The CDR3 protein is CASSSGGSGYTF. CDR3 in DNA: TGCGCCAGCAGCTCAGGGGGAAGTGGCTACACCTTC.

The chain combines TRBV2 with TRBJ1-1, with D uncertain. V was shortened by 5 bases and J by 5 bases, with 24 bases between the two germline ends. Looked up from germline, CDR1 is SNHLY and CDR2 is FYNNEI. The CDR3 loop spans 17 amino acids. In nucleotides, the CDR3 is TGTGCCAGCAGTACTCGGCCGACGAGGGTGATGGGAACTGAAGCTTTCTTT. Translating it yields CASSTRPTRVMGTEAFF.

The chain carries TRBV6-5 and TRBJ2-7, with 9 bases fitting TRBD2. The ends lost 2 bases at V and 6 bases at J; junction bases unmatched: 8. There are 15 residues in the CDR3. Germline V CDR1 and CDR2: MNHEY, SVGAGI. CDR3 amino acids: CASSYRASGTGEQYF. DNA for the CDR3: TGTGCCAGCAGTTACCGTGCTAGCGGGACGGGCGAGCAGTACTTC.

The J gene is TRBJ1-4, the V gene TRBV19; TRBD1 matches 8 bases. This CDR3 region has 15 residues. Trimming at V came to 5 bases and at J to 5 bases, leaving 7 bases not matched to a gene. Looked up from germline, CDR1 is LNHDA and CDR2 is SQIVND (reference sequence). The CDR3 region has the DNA TGTGCCAGTAGTCCCCGGACAGGGCTGAATGAAAAACTGTTTTTT. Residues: CASSPRTGLNEKLFF. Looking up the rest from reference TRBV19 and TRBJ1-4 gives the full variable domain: DGGITQSPKYLFRKEGQNVTLSCEQNLNHDAMYWYRQDPGQGLRLIYYSQIVNDFQKGDIAEGYSVSREKKESFPLTVTSAQKNPTAFYLCASSPRTGLNEKLFFGSGTQLSVL.

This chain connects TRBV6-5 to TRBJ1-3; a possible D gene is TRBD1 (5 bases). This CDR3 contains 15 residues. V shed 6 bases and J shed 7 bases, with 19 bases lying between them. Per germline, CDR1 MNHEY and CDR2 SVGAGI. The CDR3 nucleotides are TGTGCCAGCAGCCCCGGGACTCTGAACCGGAACACCATATATTTT. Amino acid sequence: CASSPGTLNRNTIYF.

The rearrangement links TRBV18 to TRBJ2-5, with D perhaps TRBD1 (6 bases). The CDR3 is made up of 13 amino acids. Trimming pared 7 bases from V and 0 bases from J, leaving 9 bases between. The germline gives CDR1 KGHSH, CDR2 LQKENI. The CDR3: CASCGQNQETQYF. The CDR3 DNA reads TGTGCCAGCTGTGGACAGAACCAAGAGACCCAGTACTTC.

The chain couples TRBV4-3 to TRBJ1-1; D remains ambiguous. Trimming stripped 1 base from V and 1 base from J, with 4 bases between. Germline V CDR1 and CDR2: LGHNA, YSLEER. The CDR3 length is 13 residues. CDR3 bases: TGCGCCAGCAGCCAAGCGTCGAACACTGAAGCTTTCTTT. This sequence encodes CASSQASNTEAFF.

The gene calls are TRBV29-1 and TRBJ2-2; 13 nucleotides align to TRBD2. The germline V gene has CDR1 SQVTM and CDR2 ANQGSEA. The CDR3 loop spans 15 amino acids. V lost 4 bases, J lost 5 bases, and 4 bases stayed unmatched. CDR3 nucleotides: TGCAGCGTTGCCGGACTAGCGGGAGTAACCGGGGAGCTGTTTTTT. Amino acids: CSVAGLAGVTGELFF.